This T cell receptor beta chain was profiled in a study of T-cell reconstitution after alpha-beta-depleted transplantation in children. Using unique molecular identifiers, the investigators prepared the TCRbeta library. One entry per CDR3 protein results from TCRdb running MiXCR on the PCR reads. The sample has 200,000 to 250,000 distinct CDR3 sequences, about 11% seen once. CDR1 and CDR2 (germline): MDHEN, SYDVKM. The V and J ends lost 5 bases and 3 bases, in that order; junction bases with no gene match: 6. The CDR3 is 15 amino acids. This clonotype was seen many times. J is TRBJ1-4 and V is TRBV28, with 7 bases that match TRBD1. This clonotype was obtained from a human donor who donated a stem cell graft to a child with acute lymphoblastic leukemia. Specimen: PBMCs from the stem cell graft donor, collected from the stem cell graft. CDR3: CASSHRTGSNEKLFF. CDR3 nucleotide sequence: TGTGCCAGCAGTCATCGGACAGGCTCTAATGAAAAACTGTTTTTT.